The TCR beta chain described here comes from a study of Ad26.COV2.S vaccination and SARS-CoV-2 variants. The CDR3 contains 13 residues. CDR1 is MNHEY, CDR2 SVGAGI, per germline. Trimming removed 6 bases from V and 6 bases from J, with 12 bases in between. Assay: immunoSEQ multiplex PCR; the TCRdb copy retains only in-frame clones and omits some. The table lists around 450,000 clones, roughly 89% of them singletons. This sample's treatment: around 19 received Ad26.COV2.S at low or high dose, single or two shots; five or six received placebo; per-sample allocation not given. Repertoires come from day 63 after the first vaccine or placebo injection. The sample holds one count of this clone.

This chain joins TRBV6-5 and TRBJ2-1; D gene unclear. Sample: peripheral blood, taken in a trial of Ad26.COV2.S vaccine versus placebo. This TCR was sampled from a person between 18 and 60 years old who received the Ad26.COV2.S COVID-19 vaccine or a placebo. The CDR3 loop is CASSWTASNEQFF. The CDR3 region has the DNA TGTGCCAGCAGCTGGACGGCTAGCAATGAGCAGTTCTTC.